The 7 T cell receptor beta chains presented below share a single source sample, sequenced in a study of regulatory T cells in long-lasting Graves disease. Combining iRepertoire HTBI primers with Arm-PCR of CDR3 regions, the authors built TCR beta libraries. Each CDR3 protein is one row after TCRdb ran MiXCR on the multiplex PCR reads. The repertoire holds 250,000 or so distinct CDR3 sequences, with approximately 18% as singletons. The time point is: newly diagnosed GD, antithyroid drugs for less than 3 months. PBMC-derived RNA was used for the TCR library. These data also featured in a second study, about T cells in Graves' hyperthyroidism and ophthalmopathy.

The sample was peripheral blood mononuclear cells (PBMCs), taken at new diagnosis, from a patient treated with antithyroid drugs. The source of these receptors is a woman aged 25 to 45 with Graves disease.

The V and J genes are TRBV12-3 or TRBV12-4 and TRBJ1-2; TRBD1 is a possible D gene (6 bases). V was pared by 4 bases and J by 8 bases, with 11 bases between. The CDR3 loop spans 12 amino acids. The CDR3 region is CASSSSGAGYTF. The CDR3, as DNA: TGTGCCAGCAGTTCCTCGGGGGCCGGCTACACCTTC.

This clonotype was found many times. V usage is TRBV20-1 and J usage is TRBJ2-7, with D possibly being TRBD1 (6 bases). The CDR3 extends over 15 amino acids. Germline CDR1 DFQATT, CDR2 SNEGSKA (reference sequence). CDR3 bases: TGCAGCCTGACCAGGGACACCTCGAGCTCCTACGAGCAGTACTTC. Its translation: CSLTRDTSSSYEQYF.

In this sample, this clonotype turned up many times. V usage is TRBV7-2 and J usage is TRBJ1-2, with D possibly being TRBD1 (6 bases). The CDR3 consists of 14 residues. Germline CDR1 reads SGHTA; CDR2 reads FQGNSA. V lost 1 base to trimming and J lost 3 bases, with 9 bases between them. The CDR3 coding sequence is TGTGCCAGCAGCTTAGAACAGGGTGACTATGGCTACACCTTC. Translation: CASSLEQGDYGYTF.

This clonotype was seen repeatedly, ten times or more. The rearrangement joins TRBV18 to TRBJ1-1; D is perhaps TRBD1 (6 bases). Germline assignment: CDR1 KGHSH and CDR2 LQKENI. V lost 7 bases and J 2 bases, leaving 11 bases between the germline ends. The CDR3 sequence is 13 residues long. The CDR3 region is CASYRTANTEAFF. DNA of the CDR3: TGTGCCAGCTACAGGACAGCTAACACTGAAGCTTTCTTT.

This clonotype was detected ten times or more. The rearrangement joins TRBV11-2 to TRBJ2-1, with 10 bases fitting TRBD1. Trimming at V came to 4 bases and at J to 7 bases, leaving 10 bases not matched to a gene. The CDR3 sequence is 16 residues long. The germline V gene has CDR1 SGHAT and CDR2 FQNNGV. CDR3 DNA: TGTGCCAGCAGCTCCCGCCGGGACAGGGGTAGTAATGAGCAGTTCTTC. Translating it yields CASSSRRDRGSNEQFF. Filled out from reference TRBV11-2 and TRBJ2-1, the complete variable domain reads EAGVAQSPRYKIIEKRQSVAFWCNPISGHATLYWYQQILGQGPKLLIQFQNNGVVDDSQLPKDRFSAERLKGVDSTLKIQPAKLEDSAVYLCASSSRRDRGSNEQFFGPGTRLTVL.

This clonotype was picked up a small number of times. This chain uses TRBV5-6 with TRBJ1-3, with D unresolved. Germline V CDR1 and CDR2: SGHDT, YYEEEE. Trimming removed 3 bases from V and 2 bases from J, with 15 bases in between. The CDR3 covers 16 residues. DNA for the CDR3: TGTGCCAGCAGCTCGAACGTATACAACCCTGGAAACACCATATATTTT. Translating it yields CASSSNVYNPGNTIYF.

This clonotype was counted many times. This chain connects TRBV3-1 to TRBJ2-3; D uncertain. Trimming pared 0 bases from V and 6 bases from J, leaving 13 bases between. The germline V gene has CDR1 LGHDT and CDR2 YNNKEL (reference sequence). This CDR3 is built from 15 residues. The CDR3 nucleotides are TGTGCCAGCAGCCAAGATCTAGAGTTTAGGGATACGCAGTATTTT. Its translation is CASSQDLEFRDTQYF.